These T cell receptor beta chains were read from a single sample in a study of beta chain features in type 1 diabetes. Produced via immunoSEQ multiplex PCR; TCRdb's table is partial and in-frame only. Among 110,000 to 150,000 clones listed, approximately 9.2% were seen once. Sequencing input: central memory CD4+ T cells from blood. The receptors were gathered from a man aged 18 to 29 in good health. Both conserved end residues are part of each CDR3. Each record gives: J gene, D gene, V gene, clone size, CDR3 protein, CDR3 DNA. D genes are given only for firm matches. Size values are once, few and many counts, or a class for expanded clones, and some rows have none.

>TRBJ1-1|NA|TRBV7-2|few
CASSFSGNTEAFF
TGTGCCAGCAGCTTTTCGGGGAACACTGAAGCTTTCTTT
>TRBJ2-5|TRBD1|TRBV5-4|few
CASSLTGDGTQYF
TGTGCCAGCAGCTTGACAGGGGATGGGACCCAGTACTTC
>TRBJ2-2|NA|TRBV4-3|few
CASSLAEGTGELFF
TGCGCCAGCAGCCTGGCCGAGGGCACCGGGGAGCTGTTTTTT
>TRBJ1-2|TRBD1|TRBV5-1|few
CASSSGQAQLNYGYTF
TGCGCCAGCAGCTCCGGACAGGCCCAGTTAAATTATGGCTACACCTTC
>TRBJ2-2|TRBD2|TRBV10-3|few
CAISGGPYGELFF
TGTGCCATCTCGGGGGGGCCCTACGGGGAGCTGTTTTTT
>TRBJ2-7|NA|TRBV15|few
CATSRESSVYEQYF
TGTGCCACCAGCAGAGAATCCTCGGTCTACGAGCAGTACTTC
>TRBJ2-7|TRBD2|TRBV7-6|NA
CASSSRPIAGESYEQYF
TGTGCCAGCAGCTCCCGACCGATAGCGGGGGAATCCTACGAGCAGTACTTC
>TRBJ2-5|TRBD1|TRBV18|few
CASSPNPTGPGETQYF
TGTGCCAGCTCACCGAATCCGACAGGGCCTGGGGAGACCCAGTACTTC
>TRBJ2-7|NA|TRBV11-3|NA
CASSQTSTGLSYEQYF
TGTGCCAGCAGCCAAACCTCGACAGGCCTCTCCTACGAGCAGTACTTC
>TRBJ2-7|TRBD2|TRBV9|NA
CASSVGTSGAEQYF
TGTGCCAGCAGCGTAGGGACTAGCGGGGCCGAGCAGTACTTC
>TRBJ2-7|NA|TRBV7-2|few
CASSSTGGPYEQYF
TGTGCCAGCAGCTCGACGGGGGGCCCCTACGAGCAGTACTTC
>TRBJ1-2|NA|TRBV13|NA
CASSAGNYGYTF
TGTGCCAGCAGCGCCGGGAACTATGGCTACACCTTC
>TRBJ2-5|TRBD1|TRBV6-6|NA
CASSRQGKETQYF
TGTGCCAGCAGTCGACAGGGGAAAGAGACCCAGTACTTC
>TRBJ1-2|NA|TRBV9|NA
CASRVGGTSGYTF
TGTGCCAGCAGGGTTGGAGGGACTAGTGGCTACACCTTC
>TRBJ2-7|NA|TRBV11-3|few
CASSQTRGEQYF
TGTGCCAGCAGCCAAACTAGAGGCGAGCAGTACTTC
>TRBJ1-2|TRBD1|TRBV7-2|NA
CASSHQGAYGYTF
TGTGCCAGCAGCCATCAGGGGGCCTATGGCTACACCTTC
>TRBJ2-1|NA|TRBV7-8|NA
CASSFDPRVQFF
TGTGCCAGCAGCTTTGACCCTCGGGTGCAGTTCTTC
>TRBJ2-1|TRBD2|TRBV2|NA
CASKKGTSGGYYNEQFF
TGTGCCAGCAAAAAAGGGACTAGCGGGGGATACTACAATGAGCAGTTCTTC
>TRBJ2-7|TRBD2|TRBV11-2|NA
CASSPNDRGEAYEQYF
TGTGCCAGCAGCCCAAATGATCGGGGGGAGGCCTACGAGCAGTACTTC